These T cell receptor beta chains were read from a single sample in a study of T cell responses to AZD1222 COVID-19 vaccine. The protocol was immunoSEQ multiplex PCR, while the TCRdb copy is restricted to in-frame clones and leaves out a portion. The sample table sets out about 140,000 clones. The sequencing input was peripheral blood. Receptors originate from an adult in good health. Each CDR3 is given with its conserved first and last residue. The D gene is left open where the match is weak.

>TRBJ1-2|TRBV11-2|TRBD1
TGTGCCAGCAGCTCCCCAGGGGGCGGCTACACCTTC
CASSSPGGGYTF
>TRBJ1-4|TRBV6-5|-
TGTGCCAGCAGTCCCCGGGCTGCAGGGGATGAAAAACTGTTTTTT
CASSPRAAGDEKLFF
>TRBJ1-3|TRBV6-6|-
TGTGCCAGCAGAACAGGGAGTGGAAACACCATATATTTT
CASRTGSGNTIYF
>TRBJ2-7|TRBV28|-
TGTGCCAGCAGTTTACTTAACGAGCAGTACTTC
CASSLLNEQYF
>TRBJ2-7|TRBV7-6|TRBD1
TGTGCCAGCAGCTTAGGGACAGGCGACGCCGAGCAGTACTTC
CASSLGTGDAEQYF
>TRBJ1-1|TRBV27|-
TGTGCCAGCAGTTTATATCAAGGCGGCGAAGCTTTCTTT
CASSLYQGGEAFF
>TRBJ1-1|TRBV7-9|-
TGTGCCAGCAGCTTAACTGCTGAAGCTTTCTTT
CASSLTAEAFF
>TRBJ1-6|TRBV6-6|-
TGTGCCAGCTGGCGGACGACAGAACCCCTCCACTTT
CASWRTTEPLHF
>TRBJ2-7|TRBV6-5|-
TGTGCCAGCAGTTATTCAAGCGCCAGCTCCTACGAGCAGTACTTC
CASSYSSASSYEQYF
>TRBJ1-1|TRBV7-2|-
TGTGCCAGCAGCTTAGTCTGGGGGAACACTGAAGCTTTCTTT
CASSLVWGNTEAFF
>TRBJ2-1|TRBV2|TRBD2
TGTGCCAGCACCGGGACTAGCGGTTACAATGAGCAGTTCTTC
CASTGTSGYNEQFF
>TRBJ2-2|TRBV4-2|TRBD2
TGTGCCAGCAGCCAACCGGGACTAGCGGGGAACACCGGGGAGCTGTTTTTT
CASSQPGLAGNTGELFF
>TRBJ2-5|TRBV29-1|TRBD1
TGCAGCGTCGAGGACAGGGTCCAGGAGACCCAGTACTTC
CSVEDRVQETQYF
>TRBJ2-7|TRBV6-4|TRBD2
TGTGCCAGCAGTGGCGGGACTAGCGGGGGCCCCACCTACGAGCAGTACTTC
CASSGGTSGGPTYEQYF
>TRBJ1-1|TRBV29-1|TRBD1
TGCAGCGGCGGGGACAGGGGTTACACTGAAGCTTTCTTT
CSGGDRGYTEAFF
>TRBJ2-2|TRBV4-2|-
TGTGCCAGCGCTGGAGATCGGGTGACCGGGGAGCTGTTTTTT
CASAGDRVTGELFF
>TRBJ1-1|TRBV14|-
TGTGCCAGCAGCCAAGGCCGCCTCGTGGGAGCTTTCTTT
CASSQGRLVGAFF
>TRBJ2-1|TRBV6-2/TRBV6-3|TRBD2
TGTGCCAGCAGCTTAGCGGGACCTACCAATGAGCAGTTCTTC
CASSLAGPTNEQFF
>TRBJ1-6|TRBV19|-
TGTGCCAGTAGTATGCGGGTCGAGAATTCACCCCTCCACTTT
CASSMRVENSPLHF
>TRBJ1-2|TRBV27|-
TGTGCCCGACTGCTGTTAGCTAACTATGGCTACACCTTC
CARLLLANYGYTF
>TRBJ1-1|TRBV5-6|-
TGTGCCAGCAGCGAAACAGTGAACACTGAAGCTTTCTTT
CASSETVNTEAFF
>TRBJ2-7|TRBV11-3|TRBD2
TGTGCCAGCAGCCCTACCGGCGGGGGGGCATCCTACGAGCAGTACTTC
CASSPTGGGASYEQYF
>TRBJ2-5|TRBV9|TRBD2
TGTGCCAGCAGCGTAGTTAGCGGGGAGACCCAGTACTTC
CASSVVSGETQYF
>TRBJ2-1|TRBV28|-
TGTGCCAGCCTCGGGGTAGGGTGGAACTCCTACAATGAGCAGTTCTTC
CASLGVGWNSYNEQFF
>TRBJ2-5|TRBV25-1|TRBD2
TGTGCCAGCAGTGAGTGGCTAGCGGGGTGGCAGTACTTC
CASSEWLAGWQYF
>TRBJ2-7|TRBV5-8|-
TGTGCCAGCAGTATCCGGGTCAACTCCTACGAGCAGTACTTC
CASSIRVNSYEQYF
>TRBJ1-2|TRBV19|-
TGTGCCAGTAGTCTTGCAGGACTTAACTATGGCTACACCTTC
CASSLAGLNYGYTF
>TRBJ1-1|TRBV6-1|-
TGTGCCAGCAGTGAAGACACGGTCACGAACACTGAAGCTTTCTTT
CASSEDTVTNTEAFF
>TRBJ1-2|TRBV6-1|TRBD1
TGTGCCAGCAGTGAATCGAGGGGGCGAGGCTACACCTTC
CASSESRGRGYTF
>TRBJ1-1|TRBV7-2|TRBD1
TGTGCCAGCAGCTTAGGCGCGACAGGGGAGAACACTGAAGCTTTCTTT
CASSLGATGENTEAFF
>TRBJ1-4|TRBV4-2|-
TGTGCCAGCAGCCAAGATGACAGCAGTAATGAAAAACTGTTTTTT
CASSQDDSSNEKLFF
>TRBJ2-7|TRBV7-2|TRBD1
TGTGCCAGCAGCGAATCCGGGACAGGGGCCGGCTACGAGCAGTACTTC
CASSESGTGAGYEQYF
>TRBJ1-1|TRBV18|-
TGTGCCAGCTCGGAAACGGGAACTGAAGCTTTCTTT
CASSETGTEAFF
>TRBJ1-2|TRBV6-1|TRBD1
TGTGCCAGCAGTGTACTCCCCCCTGGGACAGCGTCTGGCTACACCTTC
CASSVLPPGTASGYTF
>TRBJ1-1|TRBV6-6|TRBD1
TGTGCCAGCAGTCTGGGAGACAGGGGAGGGATGAACACTGAAGCTTTCTTT
CASSLGDRGGMNTEAFF
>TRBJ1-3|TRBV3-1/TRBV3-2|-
TGTGCCAGCAGCCAAGGGAGACAGACTGGAAACACCATATATTTT
CASSQGRQTGNTIYF
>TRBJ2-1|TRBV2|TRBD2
TGTGCCAGCAGTAAAGGACTAGCGGGGGGCAATGAGCAGTTCTTC
CASSKGLAGGNEQFF
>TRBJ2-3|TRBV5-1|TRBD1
TGCGCCACCACCGGGACAGGGGGCACAGATACGCAGTATTTT
CATTGTGGTDTQYF
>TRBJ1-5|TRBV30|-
TGTGCCTGGAGCACGGGGGCAGCGGTTAATCAGCCCCAGCATTTT
CAWSTGAAVNQPQHF
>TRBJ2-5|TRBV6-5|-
TGTGCCAGCAGTTACTCGGGCGACACGTACCAAGAGACCCAGTACTTC
CASSYSGDTYQETQYF
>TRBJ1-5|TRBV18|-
TGTGCCAGCTCACCACAACCGGGCAATCAGCCCCAGCATTTT
CASSPQPGNQPQHF
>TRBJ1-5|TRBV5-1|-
TGCGCCAGCAGCTTGTTTATCAATCAGCCCCAGCATTTT
CASSLFINQPQHF
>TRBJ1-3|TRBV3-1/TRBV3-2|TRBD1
TGTGCCAGCAGCCCCGGGACAGTTGGCACCATATATTTT
CASSPGTVGTIYF
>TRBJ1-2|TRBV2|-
TGTGCCAGCAGAGGGTGGGGACACTATGGCTACACCTTC
CASRGWGHYGYTF
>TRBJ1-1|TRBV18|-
TGTGCCAGCTCACCAAAGGCAGGCATGAACACTGAAGCTTTCTTT
CASSPKAGMNTEAFF
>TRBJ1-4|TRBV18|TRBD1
TGTGCCAGCTCAACCGCCGGGACAGGGGGCTCAACAACTAATGAAAAACTGTTTTTT
CASSTAGTGGSTTNEKLFF
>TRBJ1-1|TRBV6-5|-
TGTGCCAGCAGATTCAGGGGCAACACTGAAGCTTTCTTT
CASRFRGNTEAFF
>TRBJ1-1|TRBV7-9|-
TGTGCCAGCAGCTTAGCAGGGAACACTGAAGCTTTCTTT
CASSLAGNTEAFF
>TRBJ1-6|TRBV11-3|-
TGTGCCAGCAGCTTAGATGGGGGACGCGGGTGCTATAATTCACCCCTCCACTTT
CASSLDGGRGCYNSPLHF
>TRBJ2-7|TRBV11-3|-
TGTGCCAGCAGCTGGGGGGACCTTACCTACGAGCAGTACTTC
CASSWGDLTYEQYF
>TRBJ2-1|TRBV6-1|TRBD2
TGTGCCAGCAGTGGACGGGTTGGGACTAGTCACCGCGATGAGCAGTTCTTC
CASSGRVGTSHRDEQFF
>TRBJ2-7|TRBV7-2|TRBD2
TGTGCCAGCAGCTTAGGGGCGGGGGGGCCTCCCTACGAGCAGTACTTC
CASSLGAGGPPYEQYF
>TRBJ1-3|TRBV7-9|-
TGTGCCAGCAGCTTAGAGGGGGTCGCCATATATTTT
CASSLEGVAIYF
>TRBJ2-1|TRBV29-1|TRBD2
TGCAGCGTTGAAGAAGGGACTAACATACCCAATGAGCAGTTCTTC
CSVEEGTNIPNEQFF
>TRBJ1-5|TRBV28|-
TGTGCCAGCAGTTTAGGGGGTAGAAGCAATCAGCCCCAGCATTTT
CASSLGGRSNQPQHF
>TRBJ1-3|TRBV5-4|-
TGTGCCAGCAGCTTGTGGGGCAGCATCTCTGGAAACACCATATATTTT
CASSLWGSISGNTIYF
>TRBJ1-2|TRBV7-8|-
TGTGCCAGCAGCTTAGGACAGAGGTATGGCTACACCTTC
CASSLGQRYGYTF
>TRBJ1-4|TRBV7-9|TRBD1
TGTGCCAGCAGCCCGGGACAGGGGGCCGAAAAACTGTTTTTT
CASSPGQGAEKLFF
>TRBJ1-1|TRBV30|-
TGTGCCTGGAGTGTAAGACGTGAAGCTTTCTTT
CAWSVRREAFF